This T cell receptor beta chain was recovered during a study of T cell responses to AZD1222 COVID-19 vaccine (dated by TCRdb to about 2021). With respect to the entire study: AZD1222 recipients whose second dose came at about 4 weeks and those whose second dose came at about 12 weeks were combined into one group, since spike-specific TCR depth and breadth did not differ between the two schedules. TCR sequencing was performed for 230 to 250 trial participants, of whom approximately 200 were given two doses of AZD1222 and approximately 25 were given two doses of MenACWY control vaccine. Trial participants were enrolled by age into subgroups of 18-55, 56-69 and 70-plus years, and about 150, 27 and 61 TCR-sequenced participants, respectively, were included in these subgroups.

Including the terminal cysteine and phenylalanine, the CDR3 comprises 15 residues. The entry retains the CDR3 DNA only, 45 bases that are in frame from base 1. At the junction V is shortened by 1 base and J by 0 bases, with 7 bases in between. The germline V gene encodes CDR1 SGHTA and CDR2 FQGTGA. The CDR3 regions of human TCRbeta chains were subjected to immunosequencing. Per the source publication's procedure: Repertoire TCRs were checked for matches against a reference library of SARS-CoV-2-specific TCRs that had been generated using the MIRA antigen-specificity platform. Breadth was defined as the fraction of unique TCRs that were SARS-CoV-2-associated. Depth was defined as the fraction of total T cells that were SARS-CoV-2-associated. Using the MIRA data, each spike-specific TCR was mapped to the spike region that the TCR reacts to and placed in a CD4 or CD8 class. Log10-transformed breadth and depth values were compared by one-way ANOVA with Sidak's multiple comparisons tests. Entries here come from immuneACCESS through TCRdb and include only in-frame sequences with V and J called. Some clones fail to appear in such tables; in the studies checked, an unresolved V gene covers under half of the shortfall, and the cause of the remainder is unknown. V, J and clone size derive from that table, while D and trimming were established from the DNA sequence. The sample table records about 150,000 clones; approximately 90% of these occur just once. The ten largest clones represent less than 2% of the sample.

Concerning this clone itself: Its target antigen remains unknown. Per-base qualities were not stored, and no clone one base away is much larger.

The label giving this sample's time point can be read as: baseline before first vaccination. Vaccinee samples came from UK trials COV001 and COV002, including a single-blind randomized controlled phase 2/3 trial of AZD1222 (ChAdOx1 nCoV-19) in healthy adults. For TCRbeta chain sequencing, PBMC samples were collected from trial participants at day 0 and at day 28 after the second dose. General conclusions and limits of the study: Reportedly, close to half of the unique spike-specific TCRs recognized epitopes lying outside the regions that are mutated in the B.1.351 and B.1.1.7 variants. No day 14 peak-response samples were available, so repertoires were characterized only after the peak T cell response. In the small 56-69-year group, the increase in depth fell short of significance, most likely because of low power. Conclusions about previously exposed vaccinees are limited because only six or seven AZD1222 recipients were SARS-CoV-2 seropositive at baseline. Spike-specific TCR breadth and depth rose significantly after two AZD1222 doses compared with day 0 and with MenACWY recipients. Most participants were white British and females outnumbered males, and the authors suggested that clonal diversity may have been underestimated. Vaccine-associated CD4 TCRs spanned the whole spike protein, with dominant responses in regions 160-218 and 743-854.

The chain links TRBV7-3 with TRBJ2-1; no confident D gene assignment can be made. The receptor comes from an adult in good health. Sequencing was performed on peripheral blood, taken on day 0 of AZD1222 vaccination. The DNA is as follows: TGTGCCAGCAGCTTAAGTCACAGCTCCTACAATGAGCAGTTCTTC. The translation is CASSLSHSSYNEQFF.